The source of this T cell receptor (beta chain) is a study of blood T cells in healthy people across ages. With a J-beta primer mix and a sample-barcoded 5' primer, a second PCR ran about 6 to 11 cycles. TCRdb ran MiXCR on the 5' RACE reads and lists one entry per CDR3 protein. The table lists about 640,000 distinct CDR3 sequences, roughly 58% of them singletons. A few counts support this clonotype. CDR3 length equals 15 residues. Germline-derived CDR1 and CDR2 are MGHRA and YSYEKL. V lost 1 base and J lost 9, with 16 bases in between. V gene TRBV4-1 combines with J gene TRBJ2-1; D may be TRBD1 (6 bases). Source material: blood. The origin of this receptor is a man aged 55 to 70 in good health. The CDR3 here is CASSQGNTGWGEQFF. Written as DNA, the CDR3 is TGCGCCAGCAGCCAAGGAAATACAGGGTGGGGTGAGCAGTTCTTC.